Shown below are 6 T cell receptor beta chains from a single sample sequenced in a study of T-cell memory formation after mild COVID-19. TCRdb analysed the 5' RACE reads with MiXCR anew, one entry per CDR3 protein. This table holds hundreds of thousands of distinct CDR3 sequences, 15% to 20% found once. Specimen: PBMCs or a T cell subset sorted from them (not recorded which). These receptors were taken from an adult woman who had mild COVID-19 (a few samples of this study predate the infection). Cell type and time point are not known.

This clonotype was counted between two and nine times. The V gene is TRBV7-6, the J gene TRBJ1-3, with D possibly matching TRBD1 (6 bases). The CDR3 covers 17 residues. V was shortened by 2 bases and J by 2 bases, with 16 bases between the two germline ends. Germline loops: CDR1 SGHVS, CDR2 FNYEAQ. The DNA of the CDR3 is TGTGCCAGCAGCTTATATCGGGGGCCCATCCCTGGAAACACCATATATTTT. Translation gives CASSLYRGPIPGNTIYF.

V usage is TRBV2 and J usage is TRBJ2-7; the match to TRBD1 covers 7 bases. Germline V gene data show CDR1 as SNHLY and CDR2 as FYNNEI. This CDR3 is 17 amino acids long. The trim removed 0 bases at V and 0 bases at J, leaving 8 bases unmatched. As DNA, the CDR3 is TGTGCCAGCAGTGAAGCAGGCCCAGGGGGTTTCTCCTACGAGCAGTACTTC. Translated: CASSEAGPGGFSYEQYF.

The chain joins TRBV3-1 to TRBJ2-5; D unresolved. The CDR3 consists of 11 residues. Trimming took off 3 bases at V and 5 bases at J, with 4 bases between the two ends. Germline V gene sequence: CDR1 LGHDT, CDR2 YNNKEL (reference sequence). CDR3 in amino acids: CASSHKETQYF. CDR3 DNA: TGTGCCAGCAGCCACAAGGAGACCCAGTACTTC.

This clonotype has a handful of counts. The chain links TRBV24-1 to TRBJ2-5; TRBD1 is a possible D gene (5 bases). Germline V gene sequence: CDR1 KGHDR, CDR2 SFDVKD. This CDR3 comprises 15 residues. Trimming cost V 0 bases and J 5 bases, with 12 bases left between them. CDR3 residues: CATSDLTQGWETQYF. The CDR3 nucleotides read TGTGCCACCAGTGATTTGACTCAGGGCTGGGAGACCCAGTACTTC.

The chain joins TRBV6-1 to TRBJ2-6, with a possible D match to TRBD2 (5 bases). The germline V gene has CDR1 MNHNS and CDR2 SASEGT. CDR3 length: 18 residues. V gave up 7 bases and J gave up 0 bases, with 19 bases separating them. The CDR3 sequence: CASNLGGRLFSGANVLTF. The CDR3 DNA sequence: TGTGCCAGCAATCTTGGAGGCAGGCTTTTCTCTGGGGCCAACGTCCTGACTTTC.

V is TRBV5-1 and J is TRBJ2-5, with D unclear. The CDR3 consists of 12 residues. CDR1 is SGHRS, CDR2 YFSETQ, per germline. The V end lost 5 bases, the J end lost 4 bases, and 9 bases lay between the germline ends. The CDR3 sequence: CASRLGSETQYF. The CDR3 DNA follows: TGCGCCAGCAGGCTGGGCTCAGAGACCCAGTACTTC.